This record covers a single T cell receptor (beta chain). Its antigen is undetermined. It was with a sample-barcoded 5' primer and a J-beta primer mix that a second PCR of about 6 to 12 cycles was run. Every single cDNA molecule received a tag from a template-switch adaptor with 12 random nucleotides. TCRdb reprocessed the 5' RACE reads via MiXCR and lists one record per CDR3 protein. This table holds about 1.6 million distinct CDR3 sequences, about 35% found once. The data are from a study of blood T cells in healthy people across ages. Study results and limitations: Estimated diversity that came from one million T cells was considered an underestimate.

This sequence originates from a woman younger than 45 in good health. What was sequenced was blood.

The CDR3 spells CSVGGAARTDTQYF. The DNA of the CDR3 is TGCAGCGTCGGGGGGGCCGCCCGCACAGATACGCAGTATTTT. The chain has TRBV20-1 and TRBJ2-3; 8 nucleotides match TRBD2. This CDR3 has 14 residues. Germline values: CDR1 DFQATT, CDR2 SNEGSKA (reference sequence).